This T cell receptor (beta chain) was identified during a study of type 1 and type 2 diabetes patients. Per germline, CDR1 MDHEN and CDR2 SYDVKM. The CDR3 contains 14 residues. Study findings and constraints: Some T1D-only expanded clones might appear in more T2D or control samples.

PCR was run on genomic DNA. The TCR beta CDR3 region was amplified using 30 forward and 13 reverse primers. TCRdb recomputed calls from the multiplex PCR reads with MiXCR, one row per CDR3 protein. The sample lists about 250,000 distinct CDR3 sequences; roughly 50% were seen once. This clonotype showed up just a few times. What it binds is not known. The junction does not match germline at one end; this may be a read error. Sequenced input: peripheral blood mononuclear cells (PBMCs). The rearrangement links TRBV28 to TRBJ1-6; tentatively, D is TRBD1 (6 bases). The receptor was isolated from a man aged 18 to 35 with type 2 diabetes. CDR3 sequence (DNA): TGTGCCAGCAGTACAGGGCTTCGTAATCCACCCCTCCACTTT. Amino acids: CASSTGLRNPPLHF.